The 29 T cell receptor beta chains below come from one sample, sequenced in a study of cytomegalovirus exposure and HLA in healthy donors. Both 60 Vbeta primers and 13 Jbeta primers went into the PCR. Repertoires were generated with immunoSEQ multiplex PCR, while TCRdb's copy carries only in-frame clones and drops some. The sample has about 180,000 clones; 65% to 80% are singletons. Sequencing used PBMCs. All receptors derive from a woman aged 45-60 years in good health and CMV-seropositive.

This chain joins TRBV10-3 and TRBJ2-2; 9 bases are shared with TRBD1. The CDR3 runs 15 residues. CDR1 is ENHRY, CDR2 SYGVKD, per germline. Trimming removed 5 bases from V and 3 bases from J; junction bases left unmatched: 4. CDR3 coding DNA: TGTGCCATCAGTCCCGGGACAGGGTACACCGGGGAGCTGTTTTTT. Its translation is CAISPGTGYTGELFF.

In its sample, this clone was seen a few times. The chain recombines TRBV30 with TRBJ2-7; TRBD2 is a possible D gene (7 bases). Germline CDR1 GTSNPN, CDR2 SVGIG (reference sequence). Between the trimmed V and J ends, which lost 7 bases and 2 bases, there was a span of 18 bases. This CDR3 spans 14 amino acids. The DNA of the CDR3 is TGTGCCTACCACCCAAGGGGGGGAGCCTACGAGCAGTACTTC. This translates into CAYHPRGGAYEQYF. Together with reference TRBV30 and TRBJ2-7, the CDR3 gives the full variable domain: SQTIHQWPATLVQPVGSPLSLECTVEGTSNPNLYWYRQAAGRGLQLLFYSVGIGQISSEVPQNLSASRPQDRQFILSSKKLLLSDSGFYLCAYHPRGGAYEQYFGPGTRLTVT.

This rearrangement joins TRBV7-2 to TRBJ2-7; 11 bases align to TRBD2. J gave up 3 bases and V 1 base, and 5 bases lay outside the gene matches. The CDR3 has 16 residues. In germline, CDR1 is SGHTA, CDR2 FQGNSA. CDR3 bases: TGTGCCAGCAGCTTAGGGGGACTAGCGGTAAACTACGAGCAGTACTTC. Its protein is CASSLGGLAVNYEQYF. Complete variable domain (other parts from reference TRBV7-2 and TRBJ2-7): GAGVSQSPSNKVTEKGKDVELRCDPISGHTALYWYRQSLGQGLEFLIYFQGNSAPDKSGLPSDRFSAERTGGSVSTLTIQRTQQEDSAVYLCASSLGGLAVNYEQYFGPGTRLTVT.

The chain carries TRBV5-8 and TRBJ1-1; no clear D gene. The CDR3 is 14 residues long. Trimming pared 2 bases from V and 3 bases from J, leaving 11 bases between. Germline CDR1 SGHTS, CDR2 YDEGEE. The CDR3 DNA is TGTGCCAGCAGCTTACTATCATGGGACACTGAAGCTTTCTTT. Protein: CASSLLSWDTEAFF.

The gene calls are TRBV18 and TRBJ1-2; TRBD1 matches 9 bases. The germline V gene has CDR1 KGHSH and CDR2 LQKENI. The V segment lost 3 bases and the J segment 6 bases; nucleotides outside the gene matches: 8. CDR3 length: 15 residues. CDR3 bases: TGTGCCAGCTCACCGGCGGAGGACAGGGGCGATGGCTACACCTTC. This translates into CASSPAEDRGDGYTF.

The chain uses TRBV2 and TRBJ1-1, with a weak D call TRBD1 (5 bases). V dropped 5 bases and J dropped 1 base, with 11 bases sitting between them. CDR1 is SNHLY, CDR2 FYNNEI, per germline. This CDR3 comprises 14 residues. The DNA for the CDR3 is TGTGCCAGCAGTTTCGCAGGGCCGAACACTGAAGCTTTCTTT. Residues: CASSFAGPNTEAFF.

The CDR3: CASSAPRGGTGELFF. The CDR3 bases are TGTGCCAGTAGTGCCCCTAGAGGGGGCACCGGGGAGCTGTTTTTT. The chain links TRBV19 to TRBJ2-2, with D perhaps TRBD1 (6 bases). The germline V gene has CDR1 LNHDA and CDR2 SQIVND (reference sequence). The length of the CDR3 is 15 residues. Trimming left V 5 bases short and J 4 bases short, with 14 bases between.

Note on this clone: A junction boundary mismatches the germline segment, possibly from a read error. The chain uses TRBV6-5 and TRBJ1-2; D not resolved. Germline lookup yields CDR1 MNHEY and CDR2 SVGAGI. CDR3 length: 16 residues. DNA for the CDR3: TGTGCCAGCTGTTACACTGGGCCCACTGCTACCTATGGCTACACCTTC. It encodes CASCYTGPTATYGYTF.

The chain has TRBV7-8 and TRBJ2-1, with 14 bases matching TRBD2. This CDR3 is 13 amino acids long. The ends lost 5 bases at V and 15 bases at J; junction bases unmatched: 6. Germline CDR1 SGHVS, CDR2 FQNEAQ. This CDR3 is CASSVGLAGGLFF. Written as DNA, the CDR3 is TGTGCCAGCAGCGTCGGACTAGCGGGAGGACTGTTCTTC.

This clone was seen a handful of times. The chain uses TRBV19 and TRBJ1-3; D possibly corresponds to TRBD1 (6 bases). V was shortened by 5 bases and J by 4 bases, with 9 bases between the two germline ends. Germline V CDR1 and CDR2: LNHDA, SQIVND (reference sequence). This CDR3 is built from 13 residues. In nucleotides, the CDR3 is TGTGCCAGTAGTGGCAGGGGAGGAAACACCATATATTTT. Its protein is CASSGRGGNTIYF.

This chain connects TRBV5-1 to TRBJ1-1; unclear D gene. The CDR3 covers 13 residues. The germline V and J ends were trimmed by 7 bases and 2 bases, with 12 bases remaining between them. Germline V gives CDR1 SGHRS, CDR2 YFSETQ. The DNA of the CDR3 is TGCGCCAGCGGGCACGTACCCAACACTGAAGCTTTCTTT. Translation: CASGHVPNTEAFF.

This clone was counted a few times. V is TRBV7-6 and J is TRBJ2-3, with D tentatively TRBD2 (6 bases). The V end lost 1 base, the J end lost 7 bases, and 15 bases lay between the germline ends. Germline V gene data show CDR1 as SGHVS and CDR2 as FNYEAQ. The CDR3 contains 15 residues. The CDR3 coding sequence is TGTGCCAGCAGCTTAGGAGGCGGGACGGCGAATACGCAGTATTTT. Its protein product is CASSLGGGTANTQYF.

The rearrangement links TRBV7-9 to TRBJ2-7; perhaps TRBD2 as D (5 bases). This CDR3 spans 14 amino acids. Trimming cost V 3 bases and J 0 bases, with 9 bases left between them. Germline-derived CDR1 and CDR2 are SEHNR and FQNEAQ (reference sequence). The CDR3 DNA reads as TGTGCCAGCAGCTTCCGGGATTCCTCCTACGAGCAGTACTTC. Translated, it gives CASSFRDSSYEQYF.

The chain links TRBV7-2 to TRBJ2-3; tentative D call: TRBD2 (5 bases). Trimming removed 5 bases at V and 6 bases at J, with 12 bases between. Germline assignment: CDR1 SGHTA and CDR2 FQGNSA. This CDR3 has 13 amino acids. CDR3 residues: CASSPDLGDTQYF. As DNA, the CDR3 is TGTGCCAGCAGCCCGGACTTAGGGGATACGCAGTATTTT. Full variable domain (missing parts from reference TRBV7-2 and TRBJ2-3): GAGVSQSPSNKVTEKGKDVELRCDPISGHTALYWYRQSLGQGLEFLIYFQGNSAPDKSGLPSDRFSAERTGGSVSTLTIQRTQQEDSAVYLCASSPDLGDTQYFGPGTRLTVL.

This chain connects TRBV28 to TRBJ1-2; the match to TRBD1 covers 8 bases. The V gene's germline CDR1 is MDHEN and CDR2 SYDVKM. The CDR3 is made up of 15 amino acids. V lost 6 bases to trimming and J lost 7 bases; unmatched junction nucleotides: 13. Here the CDR3 reads CASSLGAGTGGGYTF. CDR3 coding DNA: TGTGCCAGCAGCCTAGGGGCCGGGACAGGAGGTGGCTACACCTTC.

The chain carries TRBV29-1 and TRBJ2-1, with unresolved D. Trimming stripped 6 bases from V and 8 bases from J, with 14 bases between. Germline V gene lookup returns CDR1 SQVTM and CDR2 ANQGSEA. The CDR3 consists of 12 residues. The CDR3 sequence: CSVTPMADEQFF. The CDR3 region has the DNA TGCAGCGTGACTCCTATGGCGGATGAGCAGTTCTTC.

The chain joins TRBV11-2 to TRBJ2-1; 7 positions agree with TRBD2. The CDR3 loop spans 15 amino acids. Trimming at V came to 3 bases and at J to 2 bases, leaving 4 bases not matched to a gene. In germline, CDR1 is SGHAT, CDR2 FQNNGV. The CDR3 region has the DNA TGTGCCAGCAGCTTGGGGAGCGGGGCCTACAATGAGCAGTTCTTC. Amino acids: CASSLGSGAYNEQFF. Combining the CDR3 with reference TRBV11-2 and TRBJ2-1 gives the whole variable domain EAGVAQSPRYKIIEKRQSVAFWCNPISGHATLYWYQQILGQGPKLLIQFQNNGVVDDSQLPKDRFSAERLKGVDSTLKIQPAKLEDSAVYLCASSLGSGAYNEQFFGPGTRLTVL.

V gene TRBV6-6 combines with J gene TRBJ1-1; D unresolved. Germline values: CDR1 MNHNY, CDR2 SVGAGI (reference sequence). The length of the CDR3 is 14 residues. V dropped 0 bases and J dropped 4 bases, with 9 bases sitting between them. The CDR3 spells CASSYSEGSTEAFF. For the CDR3, the DNA is TGTGCCAGCAGTTACTCTGAGGGCTCCACTGAAGCTTTCTTT.

The chain links TRBV11-2 to TRBJ2-6; 9 positions match TRBD1. With V trimmed by 5 bases and J by 7 bases, 3 bases remained unmatched. The V gene's germline CDR1 is SGHAT and CDR2 FQNNGV. This CDR3 is built from 14 residues. The CDR3 protein is CASSQGQGANVLTF. The CDR3 bases are TGTGCCAGCAGCCAGGGACAGGGTGCCAACGTCCTGACTTTC.

A few counts support this clone. This chain connects TRBV5-6 to TRBJ1-5, with 8 bases matching TRBD1. The germline V gene has CDR1 SGHDT and CDR2 YYEEEE. The CDR3 is 16 residues long. V lost 0 bases and J lost 9; bases outside the gene matches: 11. CDR3 DNA sequence: TGTGCCAGCAGCTTGGCCGGGACAGGTAACTCTCGGCCCCAGCATTTT. As protein: CASSLAGTGNSRPQHF.

The CDR3 spells CASRLDRGDGYTF. In DNA form, the CDR3 reads TGTGCCAGCAGGCTCGACAGGGGTGATGGCTACACCTTC. The V and J genes are TRBV2 and TRBJ1-2; the match to TRBD1 covers 8 bases. V was pared by 6 bases and J by 6 bases, with 6 bases of the junction left unmatched. Germline V lookup: CDR1 SNHLY, CDR2 FYNNEI. This CDR3 is built from 13 residues.

The gene calls are TRBV11-3 and TRBJ2-1; 9 nucleotides agree with TRBD1. The length of the CDR3 is 15 residues. With V trimmed by 5 bases and J by 4 bases, 6 bases remained unmatched. CDR1 is SGHNT, CDR2 YENEEA, per germline. The CDR3: CASSLTGGRYNEQFF. The DNA of the CDR3 is TGTGCCAGCAGCCTTACAGGGGGCCGGTACAATGAGCAGTTCTTC.

This clone was seen a single time. J is TRBJ1-4 and V is TRBV18, with no clear D. Trimming removed 4 bases from V and 0 bases from J, with 12 bases in between. This CDR3 spans 16 amino acids. Germline V lookup: CDR1 KGHSH, CDR2 LQKENI. The CDR3 reads CASSQERRATNEKLFF. Written as DNA, the CDR3 is TGTGCCAGCTCACAAGAAAGGAGGGCAACTAATGAAAAACTGTTTTTT.

The chain combines TRBV19 with TRBJ1-2; no clear D gene. From germline, CDR1 is LNHDA and CDR2 SQIVND (reference sequence). The V and J ends lost 7 bases and 5 bases respectively, with 20 bases between them. The CDR3 runs to 15 residues. CDR3 sequence (DNA): TGTGCCAGTAACCCGGGATCAGTGCACGGGTATGGCTACACCTTC. Translation: CASNPGSVHGYGYTF.

V gene TRBV18 combines with J gene TRBJ1-2; a possible D gene is TRBD1 (5 bases). The V gene's germline CDR1 is KGHSH and CDR2 LQKENI. V was trimmed by 1 base and J by 3 bases, leaving 12 bases between them. The CDR3 sequence is 15 residues long. This CDR3 reads CASSPRPGRDYGYTF. As DNA, the CDR3 is TGTGCCAGCTCACCACGGCCAGGGAGGGACTATGGCTACACCTTC.

CDR3 sequence reads: CASSPLNSGVGNEQFF. CDR3 in DNA: TGTGCCAGCAGCCCCCTTAATAGCGGGGTCGGCAATGAGCAGTTCTTC. The chain combines TRBV7-8 with TRBJ2-1; 8 bases fit TRBD2. The CDR3 is made up of 16 amino acids. The trim removed 5 bases at V and 6 bases at J, leaving 12 bases unmatched. From germline, CDR1 is SGHVS and CDR2 FQNEAQ.

This chain joins TRBV2 and TRBJ1-2; D call uncertain. This CDR3 region has 13 residues. The germline CDR1 and CDR2 sequences are SNHLY and FYNNEI. The V end lost 1 base, the J end lost 2 bases, and 5 bases lay between the germline ends. Here the CDR3 DNA reads TGTGCCAGCAGTGAAGGACTCAACTATGGCTACACCTTC. Protein: CASSEGLNYGYTF.

The CDR3 bases are TGTGCCATCAGTAGGGAGGGCCAAGAGACCCAGTACTTC. Translating it yields CAISREGQETQYF. The rearrangement links TRBV10-3 to TRBJ2-5; 7 positions match TRBD2. The J segment lost 1 base and the V segment lost 5 bases, leaving 1 base of the junction unmatched. The germline V gene has CDR1 ENHRY and CDR2 SYGVKD. The CDR3 sequence is 13 residues long.

V usage is TRBV9 and J usage is TRBJ1-4; 8 bases match TRBD1. CDR1 and CDR2 from the germline V gene are SGDLS and YYNGEE. The CDR3 contains 14 residues. V dropped 3 bases and J dropped 5; count of bases not matched to a gene: 3. The CDR3 reads CASSATGANEKLFF. CDR3 sequence (DNA): TGTGCCAGCAGCGCGACAGGGGCAAATGAAAAACTGTTTTTT.